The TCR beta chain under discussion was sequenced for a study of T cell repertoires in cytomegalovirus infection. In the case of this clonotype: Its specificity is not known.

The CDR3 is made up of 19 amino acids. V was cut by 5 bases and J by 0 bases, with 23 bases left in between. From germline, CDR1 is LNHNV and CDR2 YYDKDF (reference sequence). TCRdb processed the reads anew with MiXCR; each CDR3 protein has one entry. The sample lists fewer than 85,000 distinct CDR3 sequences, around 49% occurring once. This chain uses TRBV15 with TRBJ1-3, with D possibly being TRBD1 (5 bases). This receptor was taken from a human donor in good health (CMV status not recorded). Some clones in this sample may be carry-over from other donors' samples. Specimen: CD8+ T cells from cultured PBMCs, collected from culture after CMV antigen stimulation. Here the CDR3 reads CATSGPRDGDSPSGNTIYF. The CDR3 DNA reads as TGTGCCACCAGCGGCCCTCGGGACGGCGACTCCCCCTCTGGAAACACCATATATTTT.